Below are 7 T cell receptor beta chains sequenced from a single sample in a study of T cells after yellow fever vaccination. TCRdb recomputed calls from the 5' RACE reads with MiXCR, one row per CDR3 protein. The data contain some 350,000 distinct CDR3 sequences, 3% to 4.5% of them singletons. The specimen was PBMCs, collected 5 days after the yellow fever booster vaccination. Every receptor here comes from a man aged 18 to 29 who received the YFV17D yellow fever vaccine.

This rearrangement joins TRBV20-1 to TRBJ2-7; TRBD1 matches at 12 bases. The trim removed 6 bases at V and 4 bases at J, leaving 4 bases unmatched. There are 13 residues in the CDR3. Germline CDR1 DFQATT, CDR2 SNEGSKA (reference sequence). CDR3: CSAPGQGAYEQYV. The CDR3 coding sequence is TGCAGTGCACCGGGACAGGGGGCTTACGAGCAGTACGTC.

This clonotype was detected a few times. V and J are TRBV7-2 and TRBJ1-2; 8 bases align to TRBD1. J gave up 1 base and V 3 bases, and 4 bases lay outside the gene matches. Looked up from germline, CDR1 is SGHTA and CDR2 is FQGNSA. This CDR3 is built from 15 residues. CDR3 in amino acids: CASSLTGALNYGYTF. The DNA of the CDR3 is TGTGCCAGCAGCTTGACAGGGGCCCTTAACTATGGCTACACCTTC. The complete variable domain, with remaining parts taken from reference TRBV7-2 and TRBJ1-2, reads GAGVSQSPSNKVTEKGKDVELRCDPISGHTALYWYRQSLGQGLEFLIYFQGNSAPDKSGLPSDRFSAERTGGSVSTLTIQRTQQEDSAVYLCASSLTGALNYGYTFGSGTRLTVV.

The rearrangement links TRBV10-3 to TRBJ2-7; TRBD2 is a possible D gene (6 bases). There are 13 residues in the CDR3. CDR1 is ENHRY and CDR2 is SYGVKD in the germline V gene. V shed 6 bases and J shed 2 bases, with 11 bases lying between them. The CDR3 sequence is CAIRGGSPYEQYF. CDR3 bases: TGTGCCATCAGGGGGGGTTCCCCCTACGAGCAGTACTTC.

This sequence joins TRBV20-1 and TRBJ2-5; no definite D call. V lost 3 bases to trimming and J lost 3 bases, with 5 bases between them. Germline V gene lookup returns CDR1 DFQATT and CDR2 SNEGSKA (reference sequence). This CDR3 contains 11 residues. The CDR3 DNA follows: TGCAGTGCTAGGGGTGAAGAGACCCAGTACTTC. As protein: CSARGEETQYF.

At least ten counts were recorded for this clonotype. V gene TRBV7-9 combines with J gene TRBJ2-6; D gene ambiguous. Between the trimmed V and J ends, which lost 4 bases and 1 base, there was a span of 8 bases. The CDR3 length is 15 residues. From germline, CDR1 is SEHNR and CDR2 FQNEAQ (reference sequence). CDR3 DNA sequence: TGTGCCAGCAGCTCAAAGGGTTCTGGGGCCAACGTCCTGACTTTC. Its protein is CASSSKGSGANVLTF.

This sequence joins TRBV12-3 or TRBV12-4 and TRBJ1-1; the D gene is possibly TRBD1 (5 bases). The CDR3 loop spans 15 amino acids. The germline V and J ends were trimmed by 2 bases and 6 bases, with 16 bases remaining between them. This CDR3 reads CASSLPSRPGAEAFF. The CDR3 DNA is TGTGCCAGCAGTTTACCCTCGAGGCCGGGGGCTGAAGCTTTCTTT.

This clonotype was picked up many times. The genes are TRBV5-1 and TRBJ2-1, with D perhaps assigned TRBD1 or TRBD2 (5 bases each). The germline gives CDR1 SGHRS, CDR2 YFSETQ. The CDR3 is 16 residues long. V was shortened by 1 base and J by 3 bases, with 14 bases between the two germline ends. The chain's CDR3 is CASSLSSGPSYNEQFF. DNA of the CDR3: TGCGCCAGCAGCTTGTCTTCGGGACCAAGCTACAATGAGCAGTTCTTC.